The next 16 T cell receptor beta chains were all read from a single sample in a study of T cell responses to AZD1222 COVID-19 vaccine. Some clones are missing from TCRdb's copy, which holds only in-frame ones; the method was immunoSEQ multiplex PCR. This table has about 130,000 clones, 90% to 95% appearing once. Sequencing was performed on peripheral blood, taken on day 0 of AZD1222 vaccination. Receptor source: an adult in good health.

The rearrangement uses TRBV27 and TRBJ1-2, with a tentative D call TRBD1 (5 bases). CDR3 length equals 14 residues. Germline CDR1 is MNHEY and CDR2 is SMNVEV (reference sequence). Trimming removed 6 bases from V and 3 bases from J, with 14 bases in between. CDR3 nucleotides: TGTGCCAGCAGCCGGACCTGGGGCCACTATGGCTACACCTTC. This sequence encodes CASSRTWGHYGYTF.

The chain couples TRBV7-9 to TRBJ1-1; D is possibly TRBD1 (6 bases). V was pared by 9 bases and J by 6 bases, with 26 bases between. Germline loops: CDR1 SEHNR, CDR2 FQNEAQ (reference sequence). This CDR3 region has 16 residues. This chain's CDR3 is CASKMFKRGTGAEAFF. Written as DNA, the CDR3 is TGTGCCAGTAAAATGTTCAAGAGGGGGACCGGGGCTGAAGCTTTCTTT. The full variable domain, with the rest looked up from reference TRBV7-9 and TRBJ1-1, is DTGVSQNPRHKITKRGQNVTFRCDPISEHNRLYWYRQTLGQGPEFLTYFQNEAQLEKSRLLSDRFSAERPKGSFSTLEIQRTEQGDSAMYLCASKMFKRGTGAEAFFGQGTRLTVV.

The V and J genes are TRBV2 and TRBJ2-3, with TRBD2 matching 7 bases. CDR3 size: 13 residues. Looked up from germline, CDR1 is SNHLY and CDR2 is FYNNEI. V was pared by 4 bases and J by 6 bases, with 4 bases of the junction left unmatched. The CDR3 bases are TGTGCCAGCAGTGTGCTGGGGGGGGATACGCAGTATTTT. Protein product: CASSVLGGDTQYF.

The chain joins TRBV19 to TRBJ1-5; 7 bases map to TRBD1. The CDR3 sequence is 16 residues long. Germline CDR1 LNHDA, CDR2 SQIVND (reference sequence). The J segment lost 0 bases and the V segment lost 2 bases, leaving 4 bases of the junction unmatched. This chain's CDR3 is CASSIQGVSSNQPQHF. DNA for the CDR3: TGTGCCAGTAGTATACAGGGGGTTAGTAGCAATCAGCCCCAGCATTTT.

Written as DNA, the CDR3 is TGTGCCTGGAGTGTAATTGGCTCACTAGCGGGCTTAGGTATCCTGGAGACCCAGTACTTC. This translates into CAWSVIGSLAGLGILETQYF. The V and J genes are TRBV30 and TRBJ2-5, with TRBD2 matching over 9 bases. The CDR3 is 20 residues long. Germline CDR1 is GTSNPN and CDR2 is SVGIG (reference sequence). Trimming at V came to 0 bases and at J to 5 bases, leaving 22 bases not matched to a gene.

This chain connects TRBV27 to TRBJ2-5; D gene unclear. Germline CDR1 reads MNHEY; CDR2 reads SMNVEV (reference sequence). CDR3 length: 13 amino acids. V was cut by 2 bases and J by 5 bases, with 9 bases left in between. CDR3 residues: CASSLNLGETQYF. In DNA, the CDR3 is TGTGCCAGCAGTTTAAATCTAGGGGAGACCCAGTACTTC.

This rearrangement joins TRBV10-3 to TRBJ1-2; TRBD1 might be the D (5 bases). Between the trimmed V and J ends, which lost 6 bases and 9 bases, there was a span of 11 bases. Per germline, CDR1 ENHRY and CDR2 SYGVKD. This CDR3 comprises 11 residues. The CDR3 sequence: CAIRDDSSYTF. In DNA form, the CDR3 reads TGTGCCATCAGAGATGACAGTAGCTACACCTTC.

This clone was counted only a few times. The chain joins TRBV27 to TRBJ2-7; D not resolved. This CDR3 contains 13 residues. The germline CDR1 and CDR2 sequences are MNHEY and SMNVEV (reference sequence). Trimming removed 7 bases at V and 2 bases at J, with 12 bases between. DNA of the CDR3: TGTGCCAGCAAAGGCAGGCCGGCCTACGAGCAGTACTTC. Residues: CASKGRPAYEQYF.

The CDR3 DNA reads as TGTGCCAGTAGTATGAAGTACCAGCCCCAGCATTTT. This sequence encodes CASSMKYQPQHF. This chain links TRBV19 with TRBJ1-5; D remains unclear. The CDR3 extends over 12 amino acids. Trimming pared 3 bases from V and 7 bases from J, leaving 7 bases between. CDR1 and CDR2 from the germline V gene are LNHDA and SQIVND (reference sequence).

The chain links TRBV30 to TRBJ1-1, with a possible D match to TRBD1 (5 bases). V lost 3 bases to trimming and J lost 5 bases, with 19 bases between them. There are 15 residues in the CDR3. Germline loops: CDR1 GTSNPN, CDR2 SVGIG (reference sequence). In DNA form, the CDR3 reads TGTGCCTGGAGCCGGCCCGGCAGGGTGGGGACTGAAGCTTTCTTT. Its translation is CAWSRPGRVGTEAFF.

V and J are TRBV6-5 and TRBJ1-3, with 8 bases aligning to TRBD1. The CDR3 is made up of 16 amino acids. Germline CDR1 and CDR2: MNHEY and SVGAGI. Losses at the gene ends were 1 base for V and 8 bases for J; bases not matched to a gene: 10. The CDR3 DNA reads TGTGCCAGCAGTTACTTCGGACAGGGAACTGAGGACACCATATATTTT. This codes for CASSYFGQGTEDTIYF.

CDR3 loop: CASSQRESLNEKLFF. In DNA form, the CDR3 reads TGCGCCAGCAGCCAACGGGAGAGCCTTAATGAAAAACTGTTTTTT. The V and J genes are TRBV4-1 and TRBJ1-4; D gene ambiguous. The V end was cut by 2 bases, the J end by 4 bases, with 11 bases between. The CDR3 is made up of 15 amino acids. Germline CDR1 MGHRA, CDR2 YSYEKL.

The chain recombines TRBV5-4 with TRBJ1-2; maybe TRBD1 (5 bases). Trimming took 0 bases from V and 6 from J, leaving 12 bases between them. From germline, CDR1 is SGHNT and CDR2 YYREEE (reference sequence). This CDR3 contains 14 residues. CDR3 nucleotide sequence: TGTGCCAGCAGCTTGGCCAGGGAGGCGGATGGCTACACCTTC. Its translation: CASSLAREADGYTF.

V usage is TRBV7-2 and J usage is TRBJ1-3, with D unresolved. The CDR3 is made up of 13 amino acids. Trimming stripped 4 bases from V and 4 bases from J, with 8 bases between. Looked up from germline, CDR1 is SGHTA and CDR2 is FQGNSA. CDR3 sequence (DNA): TGTGCCAGCAGCTCCACAGTAGGAAACACCATATATTTT. It specifies CASSSTVGNTIYF.

The chain links TRBV5-6 to TRBJ1-1; D remains unclear. V lost 1 base, J lost 1 base, and 8 bases lay in between. Germline V gives CDR1 SGHDT, CDR2 YYEEEE. The CDR3 spans 14 residues. In DNA, the CDR3 is TGTGCCAGCAGCTTGACCGGTAGGAACACTGAAGCTTTCTTT. Protein sequence: CASSLTGRNTEAFF.

This chain joins TRBV20-1 and TRBJ1-1; D call uncertain. This CDR3 comprises 11 residues. The V and J ends lost 2 bases and 1 base respectively, with 2 bases between them. The V gene's germline CDR1 is DFQATT and CDR2 SNEGSKA (reference sequence). The CDR3 region is CSARQNTEAFF. For the CDR3, the DNA is TGCAGTGCTAGACAGAACACTGAAGCTTTCTTT.